This record concerns one TCR beta chain sequence. Gene names are mouse gene names. The DNA ends 1 residue before the CDR3 does, and the rest of the CDR3 is filled in from the germline J gene. Produced via immunoSEQ multiplex PCR; TCRdb's table is partial and in-frame only. Of 850 to 1,200 clones listed, 40% to 55% were seen once; the top ten hold roughly 33%. V dropped 2 bases and J dropped 0; count of bases not matched to a gene: 4. The length of the CDR3 is 17 residues. Germline V gene data show CDR1 as KGHPV and CDR2 as FQNQEV (reference sequence). Specified time point: mouse harvest day 14 after allogeneic transplant. Tail vein injection delivered 10^7 T-cell-depleted bone marrow cells and 10^6 splenic CD5+ T cells. This sample was taken from a study of tissue T cells after allogeneic stem cell transplantation.

This receptor was identified in a female BALB/c mouse given C57BL/6 T cells with graft-versus-host disease after an allogeneic hematopoietic cell transplant. J is TRBJ2-4 and V is TRBV26; 11 nucleotides align to TRBD2. Sequencing input: liver tissue. CDR3 DNA, as far as it was read: TGTGCCAGCAGTCTGGGGACTGGGGGTGGTAGTCAAAACACCTTGTAC. Translated, it gives CASSLGTGGGSQNTLY. The whole CDR3 protein is CASSLGTGGGSQNTLYF. Variable domain in full (rest from reference TRBV26 and TRBJ2-4): NSKVIQTPRYLVKGQGQKAKMRCIPEKGHPVVFWYQQNKNNEFKFLINFQNQEVLQQIDMTEKRFSAECPSNSPCSLEIQSSEAGDSALYLCASSLGTGGGSQNTLYFGAGTRLSVL.